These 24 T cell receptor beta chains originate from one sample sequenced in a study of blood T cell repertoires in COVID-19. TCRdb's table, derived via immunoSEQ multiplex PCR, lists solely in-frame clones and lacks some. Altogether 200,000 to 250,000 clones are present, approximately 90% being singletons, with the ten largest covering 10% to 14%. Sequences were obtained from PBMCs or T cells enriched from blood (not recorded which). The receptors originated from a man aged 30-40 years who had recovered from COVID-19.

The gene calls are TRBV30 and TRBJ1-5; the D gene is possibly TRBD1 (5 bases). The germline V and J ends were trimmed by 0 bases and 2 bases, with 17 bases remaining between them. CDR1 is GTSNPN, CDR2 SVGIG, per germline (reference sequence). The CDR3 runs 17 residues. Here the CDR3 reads CAWSVGPGGVGNQPQHF. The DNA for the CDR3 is TGTGCCTGGAGTGTGGGTCCCGGGGGGGTCGGCAATCAGCCCCAGCATTTT.

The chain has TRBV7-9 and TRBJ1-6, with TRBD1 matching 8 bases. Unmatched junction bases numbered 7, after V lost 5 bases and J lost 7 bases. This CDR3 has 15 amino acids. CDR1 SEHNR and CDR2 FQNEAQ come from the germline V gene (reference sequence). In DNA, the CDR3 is TGTGCCAGCAGCCAGGACAGGGTGAGGAATTCACCCCTCCACTTT. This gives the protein CASSQDRVRNSPLHF. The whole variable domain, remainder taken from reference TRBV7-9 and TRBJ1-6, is DTGVSQNPRHKITKRGQNVTFRCDPISEHNRLYWYRQTLGQGPEFLTYFQNEAQLEKSRLLSDRFSAERPKGSFSTLEIQRTEQGDSAMYLCASSQDRVRNSPLHFGNGTRLTVT.

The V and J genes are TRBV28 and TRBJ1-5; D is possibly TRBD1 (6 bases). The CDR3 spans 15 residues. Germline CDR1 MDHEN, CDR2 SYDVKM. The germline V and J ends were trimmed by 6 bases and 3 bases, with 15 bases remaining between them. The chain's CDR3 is CASRPDRIDNQPQHF. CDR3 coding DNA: TGTGCCAGCAGACCAGACAGGATTGACAATCAGCCCCAGCATTTT.

CDR3 region: CASTIGTGSYEQYF. CDR3 nucleotides: TGTGCCAGCACTATCGGGACAGGGTCCTACGAGCAGTACTTC. The chain uses TRBV6-5 and TRBJ2-7; the match to TRBD1 covers 9 bases. The V segment lost 7 bases and the J segment 1 base; nucleotides outside the gene matches: 5. The CDR3 runs 14 residues. Germline lookup yields CDR1 MNHEY and CDR2 SVGAGI.

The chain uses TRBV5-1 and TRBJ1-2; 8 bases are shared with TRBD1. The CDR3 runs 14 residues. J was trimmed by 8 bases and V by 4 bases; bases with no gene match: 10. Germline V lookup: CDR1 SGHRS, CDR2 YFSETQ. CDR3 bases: TGCGCCAGCAGCAGTAAAAGGACAGGGAGAGGCTACACCTTC. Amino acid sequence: CASSSKRTGRGYTF.

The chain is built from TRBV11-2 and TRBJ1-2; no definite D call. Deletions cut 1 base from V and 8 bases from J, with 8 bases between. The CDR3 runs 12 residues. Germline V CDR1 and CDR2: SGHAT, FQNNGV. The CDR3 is CASSLGMGGYTF. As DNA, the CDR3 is TGTGCCAGCAGCTTAGGCATGGGCGGCTACACCTTC.

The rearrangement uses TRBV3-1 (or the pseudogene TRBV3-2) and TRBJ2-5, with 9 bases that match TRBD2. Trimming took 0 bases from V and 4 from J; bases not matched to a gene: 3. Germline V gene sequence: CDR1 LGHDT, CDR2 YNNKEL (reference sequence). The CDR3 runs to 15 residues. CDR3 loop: CASSQELAGRETQYF. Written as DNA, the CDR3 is TGTGCCAGCAGCCAAGAGCTAGCGGGAAGAGAGACCCAGTACTTC.

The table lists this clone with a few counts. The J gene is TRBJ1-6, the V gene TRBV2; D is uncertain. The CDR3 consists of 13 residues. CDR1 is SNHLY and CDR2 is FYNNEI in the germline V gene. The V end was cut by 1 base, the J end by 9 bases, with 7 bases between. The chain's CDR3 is CASSEGRGSPLHF. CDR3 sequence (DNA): TGTGCCAGCAGTGAAGGGAGAGGTTCACCCCTCCACTTT. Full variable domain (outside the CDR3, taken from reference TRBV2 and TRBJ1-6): EPEVTQTPSHQVTQMGQEVILRCVPISNHLYFYWYRQILGQKVEFLVSFYNNEISEKSEIFDDQFSVERPDGSNFTLKIRSTKLEDSAMYFCASSEGRGSPLHFGNGTRLTVT.

The CDR3 sequence: CASSPTSQGGSAEAFF. The CDR3 DNA sequence: TGTGCCAGCAGCCCAACATCACAGGGTGGAAGTGCTGAAGCTTTCTTT. The chain uses TRBV7-6 and TRBJ1-1, with D tentatively TRBD1 (6 bases). The ends were cut back, 5 bases at V and 6 bases at J, with 22 bases in the middle. This CDR3 has 16 residues. CDR1 and CDR2 from the germline V gene are SGHVS and FNYEAQ. The variable domain in full, completed from reference TRBV7-6 and TRBJ1-1, reads GAGVSQSPRYKVTKRGQDVALRCDPISGHVSLYWYRQALGQGPEFLTYFNYEAQQDKSGLPNDRFSAERPEGSISTLTIQRTEQRDSAMYRCASSPTSQGGSAEAFFGQGTRLTVV.

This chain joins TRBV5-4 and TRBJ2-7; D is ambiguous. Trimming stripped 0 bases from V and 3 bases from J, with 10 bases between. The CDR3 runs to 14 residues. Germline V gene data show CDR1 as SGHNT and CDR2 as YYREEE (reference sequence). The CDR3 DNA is TGTGCCAGCAGCTTGGCCCCCGGAGACTACGAGCAGTACTTC. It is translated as CASSLAPGDYEQYF.

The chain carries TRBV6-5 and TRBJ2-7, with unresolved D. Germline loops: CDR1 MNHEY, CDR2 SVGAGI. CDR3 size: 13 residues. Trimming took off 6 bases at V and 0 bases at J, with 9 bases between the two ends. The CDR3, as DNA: TGTGCCAGCAGGACACTGAGCTCCTACGAGCAGTACTTC. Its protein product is CASRTLSSYEQYF.

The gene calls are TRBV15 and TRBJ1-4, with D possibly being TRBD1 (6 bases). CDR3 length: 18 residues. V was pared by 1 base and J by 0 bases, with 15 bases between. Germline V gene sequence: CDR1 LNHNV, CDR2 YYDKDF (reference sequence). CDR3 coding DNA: TGTGCCACCAGCAGAGCCGGGACATCTAACTCAACTAATGAAAAACTGTTTTTT. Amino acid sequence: CATSRAGTSNSTNEKLFF.

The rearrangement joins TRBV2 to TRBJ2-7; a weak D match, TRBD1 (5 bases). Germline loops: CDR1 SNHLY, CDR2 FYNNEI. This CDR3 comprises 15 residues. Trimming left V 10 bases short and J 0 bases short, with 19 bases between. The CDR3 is CAIRRQIFSSYEQYF. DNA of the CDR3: TGTGCCATCCGGAGACAGATCTTCAGCTCCTACGAGCAGTACTTC.

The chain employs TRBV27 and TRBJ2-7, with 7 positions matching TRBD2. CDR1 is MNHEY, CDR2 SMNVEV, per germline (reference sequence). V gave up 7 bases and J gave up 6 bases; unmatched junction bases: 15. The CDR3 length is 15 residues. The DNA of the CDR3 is TGTGCCAGCAAGCAAGGGAGGGGACGGGCCGGCGAGCAGTACTTC. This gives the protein CASKQGRGRAGEQYF.

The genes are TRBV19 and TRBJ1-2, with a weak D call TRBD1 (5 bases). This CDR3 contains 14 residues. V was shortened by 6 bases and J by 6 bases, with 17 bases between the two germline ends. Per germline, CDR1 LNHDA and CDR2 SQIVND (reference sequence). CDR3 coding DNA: TGTGCCAGTAGACGGGGAGGGGTAGGAGATGGCTACACCTTC. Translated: CASRRGGVGDGYTF.

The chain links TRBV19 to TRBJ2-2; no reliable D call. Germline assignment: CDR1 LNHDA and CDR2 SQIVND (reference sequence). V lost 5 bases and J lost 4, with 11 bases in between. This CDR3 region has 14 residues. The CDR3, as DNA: TGTGCCAGTAGTCAACAGAGATCCACCGGGGAGCTGTTTTTT. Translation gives CASSQQRSTGELFF.

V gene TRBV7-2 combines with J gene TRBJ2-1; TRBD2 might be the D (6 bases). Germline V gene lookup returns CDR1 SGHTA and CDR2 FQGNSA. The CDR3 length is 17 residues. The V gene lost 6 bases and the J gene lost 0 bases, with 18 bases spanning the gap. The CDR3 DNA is TGTGCCAGCAGTCGAGACCCGGGACTTAACTCCTACAATGAGCAGTTCTTC. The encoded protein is CASSRDPGLNSYNEQFF. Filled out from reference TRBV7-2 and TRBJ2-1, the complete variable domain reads GAGVSQSPSNKVTEKGKDVELRCDPISGHTALYWYRQSLGQGLEFLIYFQGNSAPDKSGLPSDRFSAERTGGSVSTLTIQRTQQEDSAVYLCASSRDPGLNSYNEQFFGPGTRLTVL.

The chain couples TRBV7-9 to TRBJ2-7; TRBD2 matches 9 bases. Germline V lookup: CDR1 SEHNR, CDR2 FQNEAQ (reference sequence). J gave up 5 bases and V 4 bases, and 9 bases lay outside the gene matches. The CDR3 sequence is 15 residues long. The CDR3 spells CASSYPSGRLDEQYF. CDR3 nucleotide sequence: TGTGCCAGCAGCTACCCGAGCGGGAGGCTCGACGAGCAGTACTTC.

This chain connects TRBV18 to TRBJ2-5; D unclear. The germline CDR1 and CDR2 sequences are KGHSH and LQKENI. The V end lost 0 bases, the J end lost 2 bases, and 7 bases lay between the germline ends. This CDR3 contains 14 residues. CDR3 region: CASSPPTPQETQYF. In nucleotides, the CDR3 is TGTGCCAGCTCACCACCGACACCACAAGAGACCCAGTACTTC.

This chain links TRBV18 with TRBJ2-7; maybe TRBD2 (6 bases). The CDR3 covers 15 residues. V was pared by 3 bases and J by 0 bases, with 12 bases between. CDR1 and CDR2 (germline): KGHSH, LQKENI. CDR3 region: CASSPGTDASYEQYF. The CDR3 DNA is TGTGCCAGCTCACCCGGGACTGATGCCTCCTACGAGCAGTACTTC.

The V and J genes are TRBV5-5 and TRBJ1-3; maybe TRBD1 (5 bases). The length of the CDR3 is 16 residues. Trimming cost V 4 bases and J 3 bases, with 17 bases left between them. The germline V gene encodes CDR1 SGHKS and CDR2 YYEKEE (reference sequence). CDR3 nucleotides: TGTGCCAGCAGCCGGGGAGGGGATTTGAATGGAAACACCATATATTTT. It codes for CASSRGGDLNGNTIYF.

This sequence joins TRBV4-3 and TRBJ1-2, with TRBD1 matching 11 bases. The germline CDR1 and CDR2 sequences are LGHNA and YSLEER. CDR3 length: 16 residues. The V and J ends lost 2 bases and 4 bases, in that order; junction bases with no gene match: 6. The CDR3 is CASSQLGQGGGYGYTF. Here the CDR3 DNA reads TGCGCCAGCAGCCAACTGGGACAGGGGGGCGGCTATGGCTACACCTTC.

The CDR3 region is CASSQDLAGGPDTQYF. As DNA, the CDR3 is TGCGCCAGCAGCCAAGACCTAGCGGGGGGGCCAGATACGCAGTATTTT. The rearrangement links TRBV4-3 to TRBJ2-3; 12 positions match TRBD2. V gave up 0 bases and J gave up 4 bases; unmatched junction bases: 2. CDR1 LGHNA and CDR2 YSLEER come from the germline V gene. This CDR3 region has 16 residues.

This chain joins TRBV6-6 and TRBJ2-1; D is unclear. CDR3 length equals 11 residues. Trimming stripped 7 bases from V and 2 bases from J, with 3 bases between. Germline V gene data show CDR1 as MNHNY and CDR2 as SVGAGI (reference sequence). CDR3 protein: CASTAYNEQFF. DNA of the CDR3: TGTGCCAGCACCGCCTACAATGAGCAGTTCTTC.